The 28 T cell receptor beta chains below come from one sample, sequenced in a study of T cell responses to AZD1222 COVID-19 vaccine. Assay: immunoSEQ multiplex PCR; the TCRdb copy retains only in-frame clones and omits some. This table has under 150,000 clones, 70% to 90% appearing once. Specimen: peripheral blood, collected on day 0 of AZD1222 vaccination. These receptors were taken from an adult in good health.

The chain employs TRBV5-1 and TRBJ1-2; D is possibly TRBD1 (5 bases). V was cut by 4 bases and J by 7 bases, with 11 bases left in between. This CDR3 contains 12 residues. CDR1 SGHRS and CDR2 YFSETQ come from the germline V gene. Here the CDR3 DNA reads TGCGCCAGCAGCAGGGGAGCGTTTGGCTACACCTTC. Translation gives CASSRGAFGYTF.

This sequence joins TRBV28 and TRBJ2-7; D tentatively reads TRBD1 or TRBD2 (5 bases each). The germline CDR1 and CDR2 sequences are MDHEN and SYDVKM. The CDR3 is 11 amino acids. V gave up 8 bases and J gave up 2 bases, with 7 bases separating them. This CDR3 reads CASLGAYEQYF. The CDR3 region has the DNA TGTGCCAGCTTGGGGGCCTACGAGCAGTACTTC.

J is TRBJ1-1 and V is TRBV19; tentative D call: TRBD1 (5 bases). This CDR3 has 15 residues. In germline, CDR1 is LNHDA, CDR2 SQIVND (reference sequence). V gave up 1 base and J gave up 4 bases, with 13 bases separating them. The CDR3 region is CASSIGQGRATEAFF. DNA of the CDR3: TGTGCCAGTAGTATAGGGCAGGGACGGGCCACTGAAGCTTTCTTT.

This chain uses TRBV5-4 with TRBJ2-3; D possibly matches TRBD1 or TRBD2 (5 bases each). This CDR3 is 15 amino acids long. Germline V gene sequence: CDR1 SGHNT, CDR2 YYREEE (reference sequence). V lost 6 bases, J lost 0 bases, and 14 bases lay in between. The CDR3 region is CASTPVGDSTDTQYF. As DNA, the CDR3 is TGTGCCAGCACCCCAGTGGGGGACAGCACAGATACGCAGTATTTT.

V usage is TRBV2 and J usage is TRBJ2-4, with D perhaps TRBD1 (5 bases). Germline V CDR1 and CDR2: SNHLY, FYNNEI. V lost 2 bases to trimming and J lost 14 bases, with 16 bases between them. The CDR3 is 13 residues long. The CDR3 nucleotides are TGTGCCAGCAGTGAACATCAGGGTACGGCGGAGTACTTC. It codes for CASSEHQGTAEYF.

The genes are TRBV12-3 or TRBV12-4 and TRBJ1-2; tentative D call: TRBD1 (5 bases). This CDR3 comprises 13 residues. The germline V and J ends were trimmed by 4 bases and 3 bases, with 9 bases remaining between them. CDR3 coding DNA: TGTGCCAGCAGTTCCGGACACGACTATGGCTACACCTTC. Its translation is CASSSGHDYGYTF.

The chain combines TRBV4-2 with TRBJ2-1; D might be TRBD2 (5 bases). The germline V and J ends were trimmed by 1 base and 7 bases, with 17 bases remaining between them. The germline CDR1 and CDR2 sequences are LGHNA and YNFKEQ. CDR3 size: 16 residues. CDR3 in amino acids: CASSQGKADGVNEQFF. The CDR3, as DNA: TGTGCCAGCAGCCAAGGGAAGGCGGACGGGGTGAATGAGCAGTTCTTC.

The rearrangement joins TRBV7-6 to TRBJ2-2, with D possibly being TRBD1 (6 bases). Germline CDR1 is SGHVS and CDR2 is FNYEAQ. The CDR3 contains 15 residues. The ends were cut back, 4 bases at V and 6 bases at J, with 15 bases in the middle. The CDR3 nucleotides are TGTGCCAGCAGCTCTTTCTTCGACAGGTCCGGGGAGCTGTTTTTT. It encodes CASSSFFDRSGELFF. The full variable domain, with the rest looked up from reference TRBV7-6 and TRBJ2-2, is GAGVSQSPRYKVTKRGQDVALRCDPISGHVSLYWYRQALGQGPEFLTYFNYEAQQDKSGLPNDRFSAERPEGSISTLTIQRTEQRDSAMYRCASSSFFDRSGELFFGEGSRLTVL.

The V call is TRBV3-1 (or the pseudogene TRBV3-2), the J call TRBJ2-7; 8 positions agree with TRBD1. Germline V lookup: CDR1 LGHDT, CDR2 YNNKEL (reference sequence). V lost 4 bases, J lost 7 bases, and 3 bases stayed unmatched. The CDR3 runs to 12 residues. CDR3 nucleotide sequence: TGTGCCAGCAGCCTAAGGACAGGGGAGCAGTACTTC. Its protein product is CASSLRTGEQYF.

The chain joins TRBV15 to TRBJ2-6; D is ambiguous. V was cut by 1 base and J by 1 base, with 8 bases left in between. Germline CDR1 is LNHNV and CDR2 is YYDKDF (reference sequence). The CDR3 covers 16 residues. Here the CDR3 DNA reads TGTGCCACCAGCAGAGGTGGGGTTTCTGGGGCCAACGTCCTGACTTTC. Amino acid sequence: CATSRGGVSGANVLTF.

The chain carries TRBV11-3 and TRBJ2-2; 12 bases line up with TRBD1. J was trimmed by 7 bases and V by 3 bases; bases with no gene match: 3. CDR3 length: 15 amino acids. Germline CDR1 is SGHNT and CDR2 is YENEEA. CDR3 sequence: CASSLGQGAGGELFF. CDR3 DNA: TGTGCCAGCAGCTTGGGACAGGGGGCCGGCGGGGAGCTGTTTTTT.

V is TRBV2 and J is TRBJ1-1; no firm D call. The germline gives CDR1 SNHLY, CDR2 FYNNEI. Trimming took off 5 bases at V and 5 bases at J, with 21 bases between the two ends. The CDR3 spans 16 residues. The CDR3 loop is CASSSQLLRVRTEAFF. The DNA for the CDR3 is TGTGCCAGCAGTTCACAACTGCTTCGGGTACGAACTGAAGCTTTCTTT.

For the CDR3, the DNA is TGTGCCAGCAGCTTATTAGGACAGGGGAGTTTCTATGGCTACACCTTC. Its translation: CASSLLGQGSFYGYTF. The chain employs TRBV11-2 and TRBJ1-2; 9 nucleotides match TRBD1. The CDR3 runs to 16 residues. Germline V gene sequence: CDR1 SGHAT, CDR2 FQNNGV. V was pared by 2 bases and J by 4 bases, with 8 bases of the junction left unmatched.

The chain joins TRBV7-2 to TRBJ1-2; the match to TRBD1 covers 7 bases. Germline CDR1 is SGHTA and CDR2 is FQGNSA. The J segment lost 4 bases and the V segment lost 0 bases, leaving 5 bases of the junction unmatched. There are 15 residues in the CDR3. The CDR3 is CASSLAVGTAYGYTF. The DNA of the CDR3 is TGTGCCAGCAGCTTAGCCGTTGGGACAGCCTATGGCTACACCTTC.

The chain recombines TRBV6-5 with TRBJ1-5; the D is unclear. Germline V gene lookup returns CDR1 MNHEY and CDR2 SVGAGI. The CDR3 extends over 15 amino acids. The ends were cut back, 0 bases at V and 7 bases at J, with 13 bases in the middle. The CDR3 spells CASSYSRSTGQPQHF. The CDR3 DNA is TGTGCCAGCAGTTACTCGAGGTCAACCGGACAGCCCCAGCATTTT.

The chain combines TRBV7-2 with TRBJ2-5, with a possible D match to TRBD1 (6 bases). Germline-derived CDR1 and CDR2 are SGHTA and FQGNSA. There are 15 residues in the CDR3. Trimming left V 5 bases short and J 7 bases short, with 20 bases between. The CDR3: CASSPDSGASTTQYF. In DNA form, the CDR3 reads TGTGCCAGCAGCCCGGACAGTGGGGCCTCAACGACCCAGTACTTC.

The chain couples TRBV3-1 (or the pseudogene TRBV3-2) to TRBJ1-5; no clear D gene. Germline loops: CDR1 LGHDT, CDR2 YNNKEL (reference sequence). CDR3 size: 12 residues. V shed 2 bases and J shed 5 bases, with 4 bases lying between them. The CDR3 DNA reads as TGTGCCAGCAGCCAACTCCATCAGCCCCAGCATTTT. It encodes CASSQLHQPQHF.

The chain uses TRBV14 and TRBJ2-5; D gene uncertain. CDR1 is SGHDN, CDR2 FVKESK, per germline. V was trimmed by 0 bases and J by 2 bases, leaving 10 bases between them. The CDR3 length is 15 residues. CDR3 sequence (DNA): TGTGCCAGCAGCCAAGATCCTAGAGATCAAGAGACCCAGTACTTC. Translated, it gives CASSQDPRDQETQYF. The full variable domain, its missing parts supplied by reference TRBV14 and TRBJ2-5, is EAGVTQFPSHSVIEKGQTVTLRCDPISGHDNLYWYRRVMGKEIKFLLHFVKESKQDESGMPNNRFLAERTGGTYSTLKVQPAELEDSGVYFCASSQDPRDQETQYFGPGTRLLVL.

V is TRBV29-1 and J is TRBJ1-5; 9 bases match TRBD1. V dropped 3 bases and J dropped 5; count of bases not matched to a gene: 20. Germline V lookup: CDR1 SQVTM, CDR2 ANQGSEA. CDR3 length equals 19 residues. CDR3 DNA sequence: TGCAGCGTTGAGGGTGGACCGGGACAGGGAAACCTAACGGATCAGCCCCAGCATTTT. It encodes CSVEGGPGQGNLTDQPQHF.

This clone was picked up a small number of times. V is TRBV28 and J is TRBJ2-7; 8 bases align to TRBD1. Per germline, CDR1 MDHEN and CDR2 SYDVKM. The CDR3 length is 15 residues. The junction had 11 bases not matched to a gene; V was cut back by 7 bases and J by 3 bases. Here the CDR3 reads CASNSGTGLVYEQYF. CDR3 nucleotide sequence: TGTGCCAGCAACTCCGGGACAGGCTTAGTCTACGAGCAGTACTTC.

The J gene is TRBJ1-1, the V gene TRBV30; unclear D gene. CDR1 and CDR2 from the germline V gene are GTSNPN and SVGIG (reference sequence). The CDR3 consists of 11 residues. V was clipped by 2 bases and J by 7 bases, with 8 bases between them. The CDR3 DNA reads TGTGCCTGGAGTCCCGTTCGTGAAGCTTTCTTT. Translation gives CAWSPVREAFF.

This clone is a singleton in its sample. The genes are TRBV5-8 and TRBJ2-1, with D unresolved. This CDR3 comprises 15 residues. From germline, CDR1 is SGHTS and CDR2 YDEGEE. Trimming left V 2 bases short and J 0 bases short, with 9 bases between. The CDR3 loop reads CASSLDGSSYNEQFF. The CDR3 bases are TGTGCCAGCAGCTTAGACGGAAGCTCCTACAATGAGCAGTTCTTC.

V gene TRBV7-8 combines with J gene TRBJ2-3; D is unresolved. Deletions cut 5 bases from V and 6 bases from J, with 15 bases between. The CDR3 spans 14 residues. The germline V gene encodes CDR1 SGHVS and CDR2 FQNEAQ. CDR3 protein: CASSPLRQGDTQYF. The DNA for the CDR3 is TGTGCCAGCAGCCCCCTGAGGCAAGGGGATACGCAGTATTTT. Looking up the rest from reference TRBV7-8 and TRBJ2-3 gives the full variable domain: GAGVSQSPRYKVAKRGQDVALRCDPISGHVSLFWYQQALGQGPEFLTYFQNEAQLDKSGLPSDRFFAERPEGSVSTLKIQRTQQEDSAVYLCASSPLRQGDTQYFGPGTRLTVL.

This clone was seen a handful of times. The gene calls are TRBV9 and TRBJ2-1, with 9 bases that match TRBD1. CDR3 length: 16 amino acids. Germline CDR1 is SGDLS and CDR2 is YYNGEE. V shed 4 bases and J 6 bases; nucleotides not matched to a gene: 11. The CDR3 here is CASSFLGTGFINEQFF. DNA for the CDR3: TGTGCCAGCAGCTTTCTCGGGACAGGGTTTATCAATGAGCAGTTCTTC.

The J gene is TRBJ2-1, the V gene TRBV4-1, with 10 bases fitting TRBD2. Germline V gene data show CDR1 as MGHRA and CDR2 as YSYEKL. The CDR3 has 21 amino acids. V lost 3 bases, J lost 2 bases, and 19 bases stayed unmatched. CDR3 loop: CASSQSIIGSGRARAYNEQFF. The CDR3 nucleotides read TGCGCCAGCAGCCAGTCCATCATAGGCAGCGGGAGGGCCCGCGCCTACAATGAGCAGTTCTTC.

The chain links TRBV11-2 to TRBJ1-1; D is unclear. This CDR3 spans 13 amino acids. CDR1 is SGHAT and CDR2 is FQNNGV in the germline V gene. V was trimmed by 3 bases and J by 13 bases, leaving 18 bases between them. Written as DNA, the CDR3 is TGTGCCAGCAGCTTCCAACCTAATTCCAAGGGTTTCTTT. Translation: CASSFQPNSKGFF.

The chain has TRBV18 and TRBJ2-3, with 13 bases matching TRBD2. With 3 bases clipped from V and 2 bases from J, the junction kept 2 bases outside the gene matches. This CDR3 region has 16 residues. The germline V gene has CDR1 KGHSH and CDR2 LQKENI. Written as DNA, the CDR3 is TGTGCCAGCTCACCGGGACTAGCGGGGACCACAGATACGCAGTATTTT. This gives the protein CASSPGLAGTTDTQYF.

This clone came up many times. The chain is built from TRBV6-1 and TRBJ2-7; a possible D gene is TRBD2 (5 bases). This CDR3 has 13 amino acids. V lost 2 bases and J lost 7, with 12 bases in between. Per germline, CDR1 MNHNS and CDR2 SASEGT. For the CDR3, the DNA is TGTGCCAGCAGTGAAACGAGGACTGAGGAGCAGTACTTC. Protein sequence: CASSETRTEEQYF.